This T cell receptor beta chain is from a study of T cells in Graves' hyperthyroidism and ophthalmopathy. Graves' hyperthyroidism was deemed stable given no ophthalmopathy progression within 18 months. Hyperthyroidism in the patients, aged 18 to 65, was newly diagnosed and under 2 months in duration. Clinical symptoms, serum thyroxine and TRAb, thyroid ultrasound and orbital computed tomography together formed the diagnostic basis. Source material for PBMCs was roughly 10 ml fresh peripheral blood. TCR beta CDR3 regions were amplified from RNA transcripts. The TCR CDR3 first-round RT-PCR relied on the HTBI primer set. Via MiXCR, TCRdb re-called the multiplex PCR reads, giving one row per CDR3 protein. This sample has approximately 640,000 distinct CDR3 sequences, with about 16% found just once. The TCR was taken from a woman aged 30 to 39 with Graves' hyperthyroidism. The sample consisted of blood.

CDR3 DNA sequence: TGCAGCGCTAGAGAGGACAGCTTGAACACTGAAGCTTTCTTT. Translation gives CSAREDSLNTEAFF. This rearrangement joins TRBV29-1 to TRBJ1-1; D might be TRBD1 (6 bases). Germline CDR1 is SQVTM and CDR2 is ANQGSEA. V was clipped by 7 bases and J by 0 bases, with 15 bases between them. This CDR3 is built from 14 residues.